This record concerns one TCR beta chain sequence. The sample belongs to a study of blood T cell repertoires in COVID-19. Germline trimming cut 2 bases from V and 4 bases from J; bases unmatched to any gene: 5. Germline V gene lookup returns CDR1 SGHRS and CDR2 YFSETQ. This CDR3 has 15 residues. Sequenced by immunoSEQ multiplex PCR; TCRdb stores in-frame clones only, minus some. This table holds 170,000 or so clones, just under 80% found once. The TCR was taken from a man in his 70s with active or convalescent COVID-19. The sequencing sample was made of peripheral blood. V is TRBV5-1 and J is TRBJ2-3, with TRBD2 matching 9 bases. The CDR3 is CASSFSGSESDTQYF. CDR3 nucleotides: TGCGCCAGCAGCTTTAGCGGGAGTGAGTCAGATACGCAGTATTTT.